This T cell receptor (beta chain) originates from a study of shared clonotypes between healthy human individuals. TCRdb's copy holds only in-frame clones and misses some; the assay was immunoSEQ multiplex PCR. The sample lists fewer than 600,000 clones, about 76% occurring once. The receptor was isolated from a woman in her thirties or forties in good health. Some clones in this sample may be carry-over from other donors' samples. Specimen: PBMCs.

The CDR3 DNA follows: TGTGCCAGCTCACCACCGGCGAGGGTTCCTGGCTACACCTTC. It is translated as CASSPPARVPGYTF. The gene calls are TRBV18 and TRBJ1-2; no definite D call. The ends were cut back, 0 bases at V and 7 bases at J, with 12 bases in the middle. The germline V gene encodes CDR1 KGHSH and CDR2 LQKENI. The CDR3 length is 14 residues.